Detailed here is one TCR beta chain. The source of the sample is a study of T cell changes during pregnancy in multiple sclerosis. Data came from immunoSEQ multiplex PCR; TCRdb stores just in-frame clones and leaves some out. The sample comprises about 55,000 clones, 75% to 90% of which are singletons, and 0.55% to 0.6% rests with the top ten. In germline, CDR1 is KGHSH, CDR2 LQKENI. This CDR3 spans 15 amino acids. The V gene end was trimmed by 5 bases and the J gene end by 6 bases; junction bases not matched to a gene: 10. The chain is built from TRBV18 and TRBJ2-7, with 10 bases identical to TRBD1. The origin of this receptor is a female donor with multiple sclerosis, enrolled in a pregnancy study. The sequencing used CD4+ T cells from peripheral blood mononuclear cells, collected in the first trimester of pregnancy. The CDR3 region is CASSSISGTGVEQYF. DNA for the CDR3: TGTGCCAGCTCAAGCATCTCCGGGACAGGGGTCGAGCAGTACTTC. The full variable domain, rest sourced from reference TRBV18 and TRBJ2-7, is NAGVMQNPRHLVRRRGQEARLRCSPMKGHSHVYWYRQLPEEGLKFMVYLQKENIIDESGMPKERFSAEFPKEGPSILRIQQVVRGDSAAYFCASSSISGTGVEQYFGPGTRLTVT.